The 10 T cell receptor beta chains below all came from one sample that was sequenced in a study of OX40 agonist ivuxolimab in advanced cancers. This table comes from immunoSEQ multiplex PCR, and its TCRdb copy is limited to in-frame clones, with some not included. This table holds approximately 50,000 clones, about 80% found once. Sequencing used CD4+ or CD8+ T cells sorted from blood, obtained in a trial of the OX40 agonist ivuxolimab. The receptors stem from an adult with an advanced solid tumor such as melanoma, head and neck, liver or kidney cancer.

The chain combines TRBV18 with TRBJ2-3; 10 positions agree with TRBD2. V shed 4 bases, J shed 3 bases, and the junction held 16 bases outside the gene matches. The CDR3 has 19 residues. CDR1 is KGHSH and CDR2 is LQKENI in the germline V gene. DNA for the CDR3: TGTGCCAGCTCACGAACCCCCCGGACTAGCGGAATGAGGACAGATACGCAGTATTTT. Protein sequence: CASSRTPRTSGMRTDTQYF.

The CDR3 DNA follows: TGTGCCAGCAGTCCCATTGAAATAGCGGGTGTACAAGAGACCCAGTACTTC. This sequence encodes CASSPIEIAGVQETQYF. The gene calls are TRBV28 and TRBJ2-5; 7 bases line up with TRBD2. Germline V CDR1 and CDR2: MDHEN, SYDVKM. The CDR3 runs 17 residues. Trimming removed 5 bases from V and 2 bases from J; junction bases left unmatched: 14.

This clone was picked up one time. The same CDR3 is also encoded by other DNA sequences in this sample. The chain links TRBV28 to TRBJ2-7; perhaps TRBD1 as D (5 bases). Germline V lookup: CDR1 MDHEN, CDR2 SYDVKM. V lost 3 bases and J lost 2, with 11 bases in between. The CDR3 is made up of 14 amino acids. The CDR3 spells CASSLVTGPYEQYF. CDR3 bases: TGTGCCAGCAGTTTGGTAACAGGTCCCTACGAGCAGTACTTC.

This clone was observed a handful of times. V gene TRBV5-1 combines with J gene TRBJ2-1, with TRBD2 identical over 8 bases. Losses at the gene ends were 0 bases for V and 2 bases for J; bases not matched to a gene: 1. Germline-derived CDR1 and CDR2 are SGHRS and YFSETQ. The CDR3 has 15 residues. The chain's CDR3 is CASSLDGGAYNEQFF. CDR3 in DNA: TGCGCCAGCAGCTTGGACGGGGGGGCCTACAATGAGCAGTTCTTC.

This rearrangement joins TRBV5-1 to TRBJ2-6; 8 bases align to TRBD1. The trim removed 3 bases at V and 0 bases at J, leaving 14 bases unmatched. CDR1 is SGHRS and CDR2 is YFSETQ in the germline V gene. CDR3 length equals 20 residues. Here the CDR3 reads CASSYLGTGTAGSGANVLTF. The CDR3 nucleotides read TGCGCCAGCAGCTATCTAGGGACAGGTACGGCGGGCTCTGGGGCCAACGTCCTGACTTTC.

The gene calls are TRBV27 and TRBJ2-1; 7 bases map to TRBD2. CDR3 length: 13 amino acids. Germline V gene data show CDR1 as MNHEY and CDR2 as SMNVEV (reference sequence). V lost 5 bases, J lost 13 bases, and 11 bases stayed unmatched. The CDR3 here is CASSPNLGGRQFF. The CDR3 nucleotides are TGTGCCAGCAGTCCCAATCTTGGCGGGAGACAGTTCTTC.

This clone was seen a handful of times. The chain carries TRBV7-9 and TRBJ1-5; perhaps TRBD1 as D (5 bases). Looked up from germline, CDR1 is SEHNR and CDR2 is FQNEAQ (reference sequence). V lost 4 bases and J lost 0, with 7 bases in between. CDR3 size: 14 residues. The CDR3 coding sequence is TGTGCCAGCAGCTGGGGGGGTAGCAATCAGCCCCAGCATTTT. It encodes CASSWGGSNQPQHF. The whole variable domain, remainder taken from reference TRBV7-9 and TRBJ1-5, is DTGVSQNPRHKITKRGQNVTFRCDPISEHNRLYWYRQTLGQGPEFLTYFQNEAQLEKSRLLSDRFSAERPKGSFSTLEIQRTEQGDSAMYLCASSWGGSNQPQHFGDGTRLSIL.

The rearrangement joins TRBV10-2 to TRBJ1-2; 7 bases are shared with TRBD1. There are 16 residues in the CDR3. Trimming removed 2 bases from V and 8 bases from J; junction bases left unmatched: 14. Germline CDR1 reads WSHSY; CDR2 reads SAAADI. The DNA of the CDR3 is TGCGCCAGCAGTGAGAATCGACAGGGATCCATGGGCGGCTACACCTTC. This translates into CASSENRQGSMGGYTF.

CDR3 bases: TGTGCCAGCAGTTTATACAGGGAGGAGTACTTC. As protein: CASSLYREEYF. The rearrangement links TRBV7-6 to TRBJ2-5; D tentatively reads TRBD1 or TRBD2 (6 bases each). The CDR3 loop spans 11 amino acids. The ends were cut back, 6 bases at V and 12 bases at J, with 14 bases in the middle. The germline CDR1 and CDR2 sequences are SGHVS and FNYEAQ. The whole variable domain, remainder taken from reference TRBV7-6 and TRBJ2-5, is GAGVSQSPRYKVTKRGQDVALRCDPISGHVSLYWYRQALGQGPEFLTYFNYEAQQDKSGLPNDRFSAERPEGSISTLTIQRTEQRDSAMYRCASSLYREEYFGPGTRLLVL.

The rearrangement joins TRBV5-4 to TRBJ1-5; 10 bases align to TRBD1. Germline values: CDR1 SGHNT, CDR2 YYREEE (reference sequence). After removal of 4 bases from V and 3 bases from J, the junction contained 7 bases not matched to a gene. The CDR3 covers 16 residues. The CDR3: CASSPRTGGANQPQHF. CDR3 coding DNA: TGTGCCAGCAGCCCGAGGACAGGGGGGGCCAATCAGCCCCAGCATTTT.